Listed here are 5 T cell receptor beta chains from one sample, sequenced in a study of radiotherapy plus CTLA-4 blockade in lung cancer. Only in-frame clones appear in the TCRdb table, and some are missing; sequencing was by immunoSEQ multiplex PCR. This sample carries 51,000 or so clones, 70% to 90% of them seen once, and the ten largest clones take 7.8%. The sequencing used peripheral blood, collected from a patient treated with radiotherapy plus ipilimumab. Receptors originate from a human donor with non-small cell lung cancer whose response to radiotherapy plus ipilimumab could not be evaluated.

This chain joins TRBV18 and TRBJ2-7; 14 bases are shared with TRBD2. The CDR3 is 17 amino acids. The V and J ends lost 0 bases and 2 bases, in that order; junction bases with no gene match: 3. In germline, CDR1 is KGHSH, CDR2 LQKENI. This CDR3 reads CASSPPGLAGDPYEQYF. In nucleotides, the CDR3 is TGTGCCAGCTCACCACCGGGACTAGCGGGAGACCCCTACGAGCAGTACTTC. Using reference TRBV18 and TRBJ2-7 for the parts outside the CDR3, the full variable domain is NAGVMQNPRHLVRRRGQEARLRCSPMKGHSHVYWYRQLPEEGLKFMVYLQKENIIDESGMPKERFSAEFPKEGPSILRIQQVVRGDSAAYFCASSPPGLAGDPYEQYFGPGTRLTVT.

The chain combines TRBV7-2 with TRBJ2-3; no firm D call. Germline V lookup: CDR1 SGHTA, CDR2 FQGNSA. The germline V and J ends were trimmed by 0 bases and 0 bases, with 4 bases remaining between them. The CDR3 totals 14 residues. CDR3 bases: TGTGCCAGCAGCTTAGCCCTAAGCACAGATACGCAGTATTTT. Its protein product is CASSLALSTDTQYF.

The chain recombines TRBV6-5 with TRBJ2-5; maybe TRBD2 (7 bases). Trimming left V 3 bases short and J 0 bases short, with 11 bases between. The germline CDR1 and CDR2 sequences are MNHEY and SVGAGI. The CDR3 runs to 15 residues. The CDR3 nucleotides read TGTGCCAGCAGTTATCAGGGGAGGGACCAAGAGACCCAGTACTTC. Protein: CASSYQGRDQETQYF.

This clone was observed a few times. The chain's CDR3 is CAISTGGARDEQYF. The DNA for the CDR3 is TGTGCCATCTCGACCGGGGGGGCGAGGGACGAGCAGTACTTC. This chain joins TRBV7-9 and TRBJ2-7; 8 nucleotides match TRBD2. J was trimmed by 5 bases and V by 10 bases; bases with no gene match: 13. Germline lookup yields CDR1 SEHNR and CDR2 FQNEAQ (reference sequence). The CDR3 is 14 amino acids.

This clone was seen a handful of times. The CDR3 bases are TGTGCCAGCAGCTTGGAACAGGGGGGCAATCAGCCCCAGCATTTT. This gives the protein CASSLEQGGNQPQHF. The chain has TRBV7-9 and TRBJ1-5; TRBD1 matches 8 bases. This CDR3 comprises 15 residues. Unmatched junction bases numbered 3, after V lost 3 bases and J lost 2 bases. In germline, CDR1 is SEHNR, CDR2 FQNEAQ (reference sequence).